These T cell receptor beta chains were read from a single sample in a study of blood T cell repertoires in COVID-19. Measured with immunoSEQ multiplex PCR; TCRdb has only the in-frame clones, and not every one. The data hold 40,000 to 50,000 clones, with roughly 81% observed a single time. Input material: peripheral blood. The receptors were sampled from a woman aged 70-85 years with acute or convalescent COVID-19. CDR3s include the opening cysteine and the closing phenylalanine or tryptophan. The D gene is left open where the match is weak. Rows give clone size only sometimes, using once, few, many, or a class for an expanded clone.

clone size,V gene,J gene,D gene,CDR3 protein,CDR3 DNA
NA,TRBV28,TRBJ2-7,NA,CASSSSTGEQYF,TGTGCCAGCAGTTCCTCTACGGGTGAGCAGTACTTC
once,TRBV27,TRBJ1-2,NA,CASHPVGPYGYTF,TGTGCCAGCCACCCAGTGGGGCCCTATGGCTACACCTTC
NA,TRBV6-5,TRBJ2-1,NA,CASILSRSYNEQFF,TGTGCCAGCATCCTGTCCAGGTCCTACAATGAGCAGTTCTTC
NA,TRBV6-5,TRBJ1-5,NA,CASRQNSNQPQHF,TGTGCCAGCAGGCAGAATAGCAATCAGCCCCAGCATTTT
NA,TRBV5-8,TRBJ1-5,TRBD1,CASRTPGGGQPQHF,TGTGCCAGCAGAACCCCAGGGGGCGGTCAGCCCCAGCATTTT
NA,TRBV7-2,TRBJ2-6,TRBD1,CASSVEGTVSGANVLTF,TGTGCCAGCAGCGTAGAAGGGACAGTTTCTGGGGCCAACGTCCTGACTTTC
many,TRBV3-1/TRBV3-2,TRBJ2-2,TRBD2,CASSQGLAEASGELFF,TGTGCCAGCAGCCAAGGGCTAGCGGAAGCTTCCGGGGAGCTGTTTTTT
NA,TRBV10-2,TRBJ2-1,TRBD2,CASSDTSGSIVNEQFF,TGCGCCAGCAGTGATACTAGCGGGAGTATTGTCAATGAGCAGTTCTTC
few,TRBV29-1,TRBJ2-1,NA,CSVEDWQVQPNEQFF,TGCAGCGTTGAAGATTGGCAGGTCCAACCCAATGAGCAGTTCTTC
NA,TRBV30,TRBJ2-1,NA,CAWRPWQAPKSEQFF,TGTGCCTGGAGACCCTGGCAGGCCCCGAAGTCGGAGCAGTTCTTC
NA,TRBV28,TRBJ1-6,NA,CASRWSGDNSPLHF,TGTGCCAGCAGGTGGAGCGGAGACAATTCACCCCTCCACTTT
NA,TRBV29-1,TRBJ2-2,TRBD1,CSVATGGAGELFF,TGCAGCGTCGCCACAGGGGGCGCGGGGGAGCTGTTTTTT
NA,TRBV7-8,TRBJ2-7,NA,CASSLTDTGGYEQYF,TGTGCCAGCAGCTTAACGGACACCGGGGGCTACGAGCAGTACTTC
NA,TRBV28,TRBJ1-6,NA,CASSSGVSYNSPLHF,TGTGCCAGCAGTTCCGGGGTCTCCTATAATTCACCCCTCCACTTT
NA,TRBV30,TRBJ2-7,TRBD2,CAWASGRGEQYF,TGTGCCTGGGCTAGCGGGAGGGGCGAGCAGTACTTC
once,TRBV27,TRBJ1-2,NA,CASSADRKNYGYTF,TGTGCCAGCAGTGCTGACAGAAAAAACTATGGCTACACCTTC
few,TRBV5-1,TRBJ1-1,NA,CASSLESTEAFF,TGCGCCAGCAGCTTGGAGAGCACTGAAGCTTTCTTT
NA,TRBV28,TRBJ1-5,NA,CASSLLRYSNQPQHF,TGTGCCAGCAGTTTATTACGCTATAGCAATCAGCCCCAGCATTTT
few,TRBV14,TRBJ1-2,TRBD1,CASSQLDRGSDGYTF,TGTGCCAGCAGCCAATTGGACAGGGGAAGTGATGGCTACACCTTC
NA,TRBV19,TRBJ2-3,NA,CASSDRPVGDTQYF,TGTGCCAGTTCCGACAGGCCAGTCGGAGATACGCAGTATTTT
NA,TRBV3-1/TRBV3-2,TRBJ1-4,NA,CASSQTQSLREKLFF,TGTGCCAGCAGCCAAACACAGAGCCTTCGGGAAAAACTGTTTTTT
few,TRBV20-1,TRBJ1-4,TRBD1,CSASFYRGQGGGYTNEKLFF,TGCAGTGCTAGTTTTTACCGGGGACAGGGGGGCGGATATACTAATGAAAAACTGTTTTTT
NA,TRBV24-1,TRBJ2-7,TRBD2,CATSEGKLAGGFYEQYF,TGTGCCACCAGTGAGGGGAAACTAGCGGGGGGATTCTACGAGCAGTACTTC
NA,TRBV2,TRBJ1-4,TRBD1,CASSPTEGAGEKLFF,TGTGCCAGCAGTCCGACGGAGGGGGCTGGAGAAAAACTGTTTTTT
NA,TRBV2,TRBJ1-1,NA,CAPLPRGGRSRNTEAFF,TGTGCCCCCCTCCCGAGAGGTGGCAGATCACGGAACACTGAAGCTTTCTTT
NA,TRBV28,TRBJ1-5,TRBD1,CASGTGLGPQHF,TGTGCCAGTGGGACAGGGTTGGGTCCCCAGCATTTT
NA,TRBV18,TRBJ2-1,TRBD2,CASSPPGLAGVIYNEQFF,TGTGCCAGCTCACCACCGGGACTAGCGGGGGTGATCTACAATGAGCAGTTCTTC
NA,TRBV20-1,TRBJ1-2,NA,CRPLGDYGYTF,TGCAGGCCATTAGGGGACTATGGCTACACCTTC
NA,TRBV7-8,TRBJ1-5,NA,CASSFAGTFEQPQHF,TGTGCCAGCAGCTTCGCCGGGACATTCGAACAGCCCCAGCATTTT
NA,TRBV18,TRBJ1-1,NA,CASSQDLSQTEAFF,TGTGCCAGCTCTCAGGATCTCTCCCAGACTGAAGCTTTCTTT
NA,TRBV12-2,TRBJ1-2,NA,CASRLRGGEDNYGYTF,TGTGCAAGTCGCCTCCGAGGAGGGGAAGATAACTATGGCTACACCTTC
NA,TRBV19,TRBJ2-5,NA,CASGGLRGQETQYF,TGTGCCAGTGGGGGCCTAAGGGGCCAAGAGACCCAGTACTTC
NA,TRBV28,TRBJ1-5,NA,CASSPNGGNQPQHF,TGTGCCAGCAGTCCGAACGGGGGCAATCAGCCCCAGCATTTT
NA,TRBV27,TRBJ1-1,NA,CASSKPGVTEAFF,TGTGCCAGCAGCAAGCCAGGTGTCACTGAAGCTTTCTTT
NA,TRBV7-3,TRBJ2-3,NA,CASSLRTDTDTQYF,TGTGCCAGCAGCTTAAGGACAGACACAGATACGCAGTATTTT
NA,TRBV9,TRBJ2-7,NA,CASSGTGPYEQYF,TGTGCCAGCAGCGGTACAGGTCCCTACGAGCAGTACTTC
NA,TRBV15,TRBJ1-1,NA,CATSRPGDTEAFF,TGTGCCACCAGCAGACCAGGGGACACTGAAGCTTTCTTT
NA,TRBV30,TRBJ2-3,NA,CAWTRAAAAARGDTQYF,TGTGCCTGGACTAGGGCGGCTGCGGCGGCTAGGGGAGATACGCAGTATTTT
NA,TRBV28,TRBJ1-5,NA,CASSPGASNQPQHF,TGTGCCAGCAGTCCAGGGGCGTCCAATCAGCCCCAGCATTTT
medium-sized,TRBV11-2,TRBJ1-1,TRBD1,CASRPGVGQGSRMNTEAFF,TGTGCCAGCAGGCCGGGAGTAGGACAGGGATCGAGAATGAACACTGAAGCTTTCTTT
NA,TRBV2,TRBJ1-2,TRBD1,CASSTQGAGLRGYTF,TGTGCCAGCAGCACACAGGGGGCCGGGCTTCGGGGCTACACCTTC
NA,TRBV5-1,TRBJ1-1,TRBD1,CASSLAGRGMTEAFF,TGCGCCAGCAGCTTGGCGGGCAGGGGGATGACTGAAGCTTTCTTT
NA,TRBV5-1,TRBJ2-1,TRBD2,CASSGPGLADNEQFF,TGCGCCAGCAGCGGGCCGGGACTAGCCGACAATGAGCAGTTCTTC
NA,TRBV4-3,TRBJ1-4,TRBD1,CASSQDPRGEKLFF,TGCGCCAGCAGCCAAGATCCCAGGGGGGAAAAACTGTTTTTT
NA,TRBV30,TRBJ2-3,NA,CAWRLSARTDTQYF,TGTGCCTGGAGGCTTAGCGCGCGCACAGATACGCAGTATTTT